The 18 T cell receptor beta chains given below trace back to one sample, sequenced in a study of T cell repertoires in cytomegalovirus infection. TCRdb re-derived calls from the reads in MiXCR, one entry per CDR3 protein. The sample records some 700,000 distinct CDR3 sequences, 35% being singletons. Sequencing used PBMCs. The receptor source for this set is a human donor in good health (CMV status not recorded). Some clones in this sample may be carry-over from other donors' samples.

The V call is TRBV7-9, the J call TRBJ2-1; maybe TRBD2 (5 bases). Germline CDR1 and CDR2: SEHNR and FQNEAQ (reference sequence). This CDR3 comprises 16 residues. V lost 5 bases and J 3 bases, leaving 17 bases between the germline ends. For the CDR3, the DNA is TGTGCCAGCAGCCAAACTGGACTGGCACTCTACAATGAGCAGTTCTTC. Amino acids: CASSQTGLALYNEQFF. The full variable domain, its missing parts supplied by reference TRBV7-9 and TRBJ2-1, is DTGVSQNPRHKITKRGQNVTFRCDPISEHNRLYWYRQTLGQGPEFLTYFQNEAQLEKSRLLSDRFSAERPKGSFSTLEIQRTEQGDSAMYLCASSQTGLALYNEQFFGPGTRLTVL.

The rearrangement joins TRBV6-5 to TRBJ2-7; D is unresolved. This CDR3 region has 15 residues. V was pared by 4 bases and J by 5 bases, with 18 bases between. Germline assignment: CDR1 MNHEY and CDR2 SVGAGI. The CDR3 nucleotides read TGTGCCAGCAGTTCCCCGGGCCAACGGGCGGACGAGCAGTACTTC. Translation: CASSSPGQRADEQYF.

The chain is built from TRBV7-9 and TRBJ1-1; 8 bases map to TRBD1. CDR1 and CDR2 from the germline V gene are SEHNR and FQNEAQ (reference sequence). V lost 4 bases and J lost 0; bases outside the gene matches: 4. There are 15 residues in the CDR3. The CDR3 DNA follows: TGTGCCAGCAGCTCTTGGACAGGGATGAACACTGAAGCTTTCTTT. Translated: CASSSWTGMNTEAFF.

J is TRBJ2-6 and V is TRBV18, with 7 bases matching TRBD1. V was clipped by 3 bases and J by 0 bases; unmatched bases: 8. Germline lookup yields CDR1 KGHSH and CDR2 LQKENI. CDR3 size: 18 residues. The CDR3 is CASSPPRAGGSGANVLTF. The CDR3 DNA reads TGTGCCAGCTCACCGCCAAGGGCAGGGGGCTCTGGGGCCAACGTCCTGACTTTC.

The rearrangement joins TRBV12-3 or TRBV12-4 to TRBJ2-2; the D call may be TRBD1 or TRBD2 (6 bases each). V was trimmed by 7 bases and J by 3 bases, leaving 21 bases between them. CDR3 length: 17 residues. CDR3 bases: TGTGCCAGCACCTCCTTTTCGGCGGGACACTACACCGGGGAGCTGTTTTTT. As protein: CASTSFSAGHYTGELFF.

The chain carries TRBV28 and TRBJ1-4; unclear D gene. The CDR3 is 19 amino acids. Germline V CDR1 and CDR2: MDHEN, SYDVKM. V was shortened by 4 bases and J by 4 bases, with 25 bases between the two germline ends. For the CDR3, the DNA is TGTGCCAGCAGTTCATCTAACATCCGTACGGGAGAACGTAATGAAAAACTGTTTTTT. Residues: CASSSSNIRTGERNEKLFF.

This chain links TRBV2 with TRBJ1-1; TRBD1 aligns across 7 bases. The germline V gene encodes CDR1 SNHLY and CDR2 FYNNEI. V dropped 5 bases and J dropped 7; count of bases not matched to a gene: 7. This CDR3 region has 13 residues. This CDR3 is CASSKWGQIEAFF. The CDR3 nucleotides are TGTGCCAGCAGTAAATGGGGACAGATTGAAGCTTTCTTT. Using reference TRBV2 and TRBJ1-1 for the parts outside the CDR3, the full variable domain is EPEVTQTPSHQVTQMGQEVILRCVPISNHLYFYWYRQILGQKVEFLVSFYNNEISEKSEIFDDQFSVERPDGSNFTLKIRSTKLEDSAMYFCASSKWGQIEAFFGQGTRLTVV.

The sample holds a few counts of this clonotype. The genes are TRBV28 and TRBJ2-5, with D possibly matching TRBD2 (7 bases). The germline V gene has CDR1 MDHEN and CDR2 SYDVKM. There are 14 residues in the CDR3. The germline V and J ends were trimmed by 3 bases and 5 bases, with 13 bases remaining between them. The CDR3 reads CASSFGGGRETQYF. The CDR3 coding sequence is TGTGCCAGCAGTTTTGGGGGGGGCAGGGAGACCCAGTACTTC.

The rearrangement links TRBV12-3 or TRBV12-4 to TRBJ1-1; D is uncertain. Trimming pared 8 bases from V and 0 bases from J, leaving 13 bases between. The CDR3 runs to 14 residues. The CDR3 DNA sequence: TGTGCCAGCCATCGTGAGGCGATGAACACTGAAGCTTTCTTT. The encoded protein is CASHREAMNTEAFF.

The chain is built from TRBV7-9 and TRBJ2-1; perhaps D is TRBD1 or TRBD2 (5 bases each). The germline gives CDR1 SEHNR, CDR2 FQNEAQ (reference sequence). Trimming shortened V by 1 base and J by 12 bases, and 16 bases separated the two germline ends. CDR3 length: 14 residues. The CDR3 region has the DNA TGTGCCAGCAGCTTAGATATATGGGGGAAGCGGCAGTTCTTC. Translated, it gives CASSLDIWGKRQFF.

This clonotype was counted at least ten times. The rearrangement links TRBV6-1 to TRBJ2-2; 8 nucleotides line up with TRBD1. The germline V gene encodes CDR1 MNHNS and CDR2 SASEGT. CDR3 length: 15 residues. J lost 0 bases, V lost 7 bases, and 4 bases had no gene match. CDR3 DNA: TGTGCCAGCATTCCAGGGGGCCCGAACACCGGGGAGCTGTTTTTT. It specifies CASIPGGPNTGELFF.

This clonotype was seen a handful of times. The V call is TRBV19, the J call TRBJ2-3; 7 positions match TRBD2. The V gene's germline CDR1 is LNHDA and CDR2 SQIVND (reference sequence). The V and J ends lost 4 bases and 7 bases, in that order; junction bases with no gene match: 5. The CDR3 totals 13 residues. CDR3 sequence: CASSTGGRNTQYF. In DNA form, the CDR3 reads TGTGCCAGTAGTACGGGGGGACGAAATACGCAGTATTTT.

This clonotype has ten or more counts. V usage is TRBV7-8 and J usage is TRBJ2-3; 8 bases match TRBD2. This CDR3 comprises 14 residues. The trim removed 0 bases at V and 9 bases at J, leaving 5 bases unmatched. Looked up from germline, CDR1 is SGHVS and CDR2 is FQNEAQ. CDR3 DNA sequence: TGTGCCAGCAGCTTAGCGCGGGGGGAGGGGACGCAGTATTTT. Its protein is CASSLARGEGTQYF. Based on the CDR3 plus reference TRBV7-8 and TRBJ2-3, the full variable domain is GAGVSQSPRYKVAKRGQDVALRCDPISGHVSLFWYQQALGQGPEFLTYFQNEAQLDKSGLPSDRFFAERPEGSVSTLKIQRTQQEDSAVYLCASSLARGEGTQYFGPGTRLTVL.

This clonotype has a handful of counts. The J gene is TRBJ2-5, the V gene TRBV28; 10 nucleotides match TRBD1. The CDR3 consists of 16 residues. CDR1 is MDHEN and CDR2 is SYDVKM in the germline V gene. The trim removed 11 bases at V and 7 bases at J, leaving 19 bases unmatched. The CDR3 protein is CAAAPRGQGRLVTQYF. CDR3 nucleotides: TGTGCCGCGGCCCCTAGGGGACAGGGGAGACTGGTGACCCAGTACTTC.

This clonotype was seen many times. The chain employs TRBV7-2 and TRBJ1-6; maybe TRBD1 (6 bases). V lost 5 bases and J lost 6, with 8 bases in between. This CDR3 has 13 residues. Germline V gene lookup returns CDR1 SGHTA and CDR2 FQGNSA. In DNA form, the CDR3 reads TGTGCCAGCAGCGGACAGATTAATTCACCCCTCCACTTT. Encoded protein: CASSGQINSPLHF. Full variable domain (rest looked up from reference TRBV7-2 and TRBJ1-6): GAGVSQSPSNKVTEKGKDVELRCDPISGHTALYWYRQSLGQGLEFLIYFQGNSAPDKSGLPSDRFSAERTGGSVSTLTIQRTQQEDSAVYLCASSGQINSPLHFGNGTRLTVT.

On this clonotype: A read error is possible here, since a much larger clone lies one base away. The conserved closing phenylalanine or tryptophan is absent in this CDR3, likely reflecting a read error. The V and J genes are TRBV29-1 and TRBJ2-1, with 7 bases fitting TRBD2. The CDR3 totals 14 residues. The trim removed 3 bases at V and 3 bases at J, leaving 5 bases unmatched. Germline V CDR1 and CDR2: SQVTM, ANQGSEA. The DNA for the CDR3 is TGCAGCGTTGATCCGGGGGGTATCTACAATGAGCAGTTCTTA. Translated: CSVDPGGIYNEQFL.

The rearrangement uses TRBV25-1 and TRBJ2-1, with D perhaps matching TRBD2 (5 bases). Germline assignment: CDR1 MGHDK and CDR2 SYGVNS. Trimming took off 6 bases at V and 8 bases at J, with 14 bases between the two ends. CDR3 length: 13 amino acids. CDR3 nucleotide sequence: TGTGCCAGCAGATTTCCTGGAGGCGATGAGCAGTTCTTC. Its protein is CASRFPGGDEQFF.

V gene TRBV28 combines with J gene TRBJ2-5; no firm D call. CDR1 and CDR2 from the germline V gene are MDHEN and SYDVKM. V lost 5 bases, J lost 4 bases, and 17 bases lay in between. This CDR3 spans 15 amino acids. Written as DNA, the CDR3 is TGTGCCAGCAGTCCCGACCTAGAGGTGGGAGAGACCCAGTACTTC. It yields the protein CASSPDLEVGETQYF.